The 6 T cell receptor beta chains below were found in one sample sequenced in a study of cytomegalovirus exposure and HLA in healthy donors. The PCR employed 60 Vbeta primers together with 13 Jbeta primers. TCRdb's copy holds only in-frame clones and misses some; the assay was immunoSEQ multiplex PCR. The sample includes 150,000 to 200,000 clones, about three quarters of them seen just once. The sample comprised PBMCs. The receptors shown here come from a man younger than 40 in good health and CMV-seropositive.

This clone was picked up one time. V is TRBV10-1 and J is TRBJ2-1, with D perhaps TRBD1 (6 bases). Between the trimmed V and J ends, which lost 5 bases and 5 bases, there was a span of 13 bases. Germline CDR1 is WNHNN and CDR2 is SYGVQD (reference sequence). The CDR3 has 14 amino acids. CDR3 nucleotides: TGCGCCAGCAGTTCGAGACAGGAGGACAATGAGCAGTTCTTC. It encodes CASSSRQEDNEQFF.

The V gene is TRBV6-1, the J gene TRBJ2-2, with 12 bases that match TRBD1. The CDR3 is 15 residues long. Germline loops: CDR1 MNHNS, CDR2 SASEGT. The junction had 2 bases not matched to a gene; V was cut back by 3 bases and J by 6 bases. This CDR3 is CASSEGTGGAGELFF. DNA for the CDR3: TGTGCCAGCAGTGAGGGGACAGGGGGCGCCGGGGAGCTGTTTTTT.

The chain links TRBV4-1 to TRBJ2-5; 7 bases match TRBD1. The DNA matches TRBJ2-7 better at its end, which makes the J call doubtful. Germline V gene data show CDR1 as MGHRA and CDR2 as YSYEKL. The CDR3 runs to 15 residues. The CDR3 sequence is CASSQEEGARYEQYF. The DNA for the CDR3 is TGCGCCAGCAGCCAAGAAGAGGGGGCGCGATACGAGCAGTACTTC.

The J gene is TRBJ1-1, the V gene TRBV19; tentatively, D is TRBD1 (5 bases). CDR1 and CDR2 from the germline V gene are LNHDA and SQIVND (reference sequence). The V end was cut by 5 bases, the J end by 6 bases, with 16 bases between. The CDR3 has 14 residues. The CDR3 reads CASSPLPGGPEAFF. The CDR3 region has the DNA TGTGCCAGTAGTCCGCTCCCCGGGGGTCCTGAAGCTTTCTTT.

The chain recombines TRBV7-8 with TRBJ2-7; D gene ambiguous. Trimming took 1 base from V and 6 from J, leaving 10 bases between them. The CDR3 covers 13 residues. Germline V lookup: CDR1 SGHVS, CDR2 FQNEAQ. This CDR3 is CASSLEPGSEQYF. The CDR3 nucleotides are TGTGCCAGCAGCTTAGAGCCAGGATCCGAGCAGTACTTC.

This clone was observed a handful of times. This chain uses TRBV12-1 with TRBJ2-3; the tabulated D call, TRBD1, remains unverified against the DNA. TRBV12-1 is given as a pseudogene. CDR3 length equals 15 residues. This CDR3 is CASSCEQGFPDTQYF. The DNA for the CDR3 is TGTGCCAGCAGCTGTGAACAGGGATTCCCAGATACGCAGTATTTT.